These 10 T cell receptor beta chains came from one sample sequenced in a study of T cell changes during pregnancy in multiple sclerosis. Clones were read by immunoSEQ multiplex PCR, and TCRdb kept only the in-frame ones, dropping some. The sample has some 31,000 clones, around 90% seen once. Material: CD4+ T cells from peripheral blood mononuclear cells, obtained in the second trimester of pregnancy. These receptors were obtained from a female donor in good health, enrolled as a control in a pregnancy study.

This clone has more than one count but fewer than ten. The chain links TRBV20-1 to TRBJ1-2; D gene uncertain. The germline V gene has CDR1 DFQATT and CDR2 SNEGSKA (reference sequence). There are 11 residues in the CDR3. The ends were cut back, 3 bases at V and 8 bases at J, with 10 bases in the middle. CDR3 nucleotides: TGCAGTGCTAGGAAACTGGAGGGCTACACCTTC. Protein: CSARKLEGYTF.

The chain combines TRBV4-1 with TRBJ1-3; TRBD1 might be the D (5 bases). This CDR3 has 15 amino acids. In germline, CDR1 is MGHRA, CDR2 YSYEKL. Trimming took off 1 base at V and 2 bases at J, with 9 bases between the two ends. The CDR3 region has the DNA TGCGCCAGCAGCCAAGCCAGGGAAACTGGAAACACCATATATTTT. Encoded protein: CASSQARETGNTIYF.

The chain combines TRBV18 with TRBJ2-1, with 8 bases aligning to TRBD2. The CDR3 is 15 amino acids. Germline-derived CDR1 and CDR2 are KGHSH and LQKENI. Germline trimming cut 3 bases from V and 7 bases from J; bases unmatched to any gene: 8. CDR3 sequence: CASSPGTSGQNEQFF. CDR3 nucleotide sequence: TGTGCCAGCTCACCCGGGACTAGTGGACAGAATGAGCAGTTCTTC.

This chain links TRBV30 with TRBJ2-1; 8 positions agree with TRBD2. This CDR3 has 14 residues. The junction had 17 bases not matched to a gene; V was cut back by 4 bases and J by 15 bases. Looked up from germline, CDR1 is GTSNPN and CDR2 is SVGIG (reference sequence). The CDR3 DNA sequence: TGTGCCTGGAATGCGAATGATTGGACTAGCATCCTGTTCTTC. The encoded protein is CAWNANDWTSILFF.

The chain is built from TRBV7-7 and TRBJ1-4, with 7 nucleotides matching TRBD1. Germline V lookup: CDR1 SSHAT, CDR2 FNYEAQ (reference sequence). The CDR3 loop spans 16 amino acids. The trim removed 5 bases at V and 0 bases at J, leaving 6 bases unmatched. The CDR3 here is CASSPAGGATNEKLFF. The CDR3 DNA is TGTGCCAGCAGCCCCGCAGGGGGTGCAACTAATGAAAAACTGTTTTTT. The complete variable domain, with remaining parts taken from reference TRBV7-7 and TRBJ1-4, reads GAGVSQSPRYKVTKRGQDVTLRCDPISSHATLYWYQQALGQGPEFLTYFNYEAQPDKSGLPSDRFSAERPEGSISTLTIQRTEQRDSAMYRCASSPAGGATNEKLFFGSGTQLSVL.

The J gene is TRBJ1-5, the V gene TRBV19; the match to TRBD1 covers 7 bases. The CDR3 spans 18 residues. Looked up from germline, CDR1 is LNHDA and CDR2 is SQIVND (reference sequence). V was pared by 3 bases and J by 0 bases, with 11 bases of the junction left unmatched. DNA of the CDR3: TGTGCCAGTAGTATTAGGAGGGGGCCTTCCCTTAGCAATCAGCCCCAGCATTTT. As protein: CASSIRRGPSLSNQPQHF.

The chain is built from TRBV25-1 and TRBJ2-7, with D perhaps TRBD2 (6 bases). V lost 4 bases to trimming and J lost 6 bases, with 10 bases between them. The CDR3 is 12 amino acids. Per germline, CDR1 MGHDK and CDR2 SYGVNS. CDR3 sequence (DNA): TGTGCCAGCAGTGCTCTAGCGCTCGAGCAGTACTTC. Encoded protein: CASSALALEQYF.

The CDR3 here is CACPFDRVYGYTF. The CDR3 nucleotides are TGTGCCTGTCCTTTCGACAGGGTCTATGGCTACACCTTC. This chain connects TRBV30 to TRBJ1-2; 7 bases match TRBD1. The germline V gene has CDR1 GTSNPN and CDR2 SVGIG (reference sequence). V lost 6 bases and J lost 4; bases outside the gene matches: 8. CDR3 length equals 13 residues. The whole variable domain, remainder taken from reference TRBV30 and TRBJ1-2, is SQTIHQWPATLVQPVGSPLSLECTVEGTSNPNLYWYRQAAGRGLQLLFYSVGIGQISSEVPQNLSASRPQDRQFILSSKKLLLSDSGFYLCACPFDRVYGYTFGSGTRLTVV.

The chain combines TRBV10-2 with TRBJ2-7, with unresolved D. Germline assignment: CDR1 WSHSY and CDR2 SAAADI. This CDR3 region has 16 residues. The ends were cut back, 3 bases at V and 3 bases at J, with 18 bases in the middle. In nucleotides, the CDR3 is TGCGCCAGCAGTGACGCCCCAGCTAGTGCGATCTACGAGCAGTACTTC. Translated: CASSDAPASAIYEQYF.

The chain is built from TRBV28 and TRBJ2-5; 8 bases are shared with TRBD2. The CDR3 has 15 amino acids. Germline CDR1 reads MDHEN; CDR2 reads SYDVKM. The V gene end was trimmed by 3 bases and the J gene end by 1 base; junction bases not matched to a gene: 4. The CDR3 protein is CASSLSGGVQETQYF. The CDR3 bases are TGTGCCAGCAGTTTGTCCGGGGGGGTCCAAGAGACCCAGTACTTC.